A single sample gave rise to the 11 T cell receptor beta chains below, sequenced in a study of CXCR3-negative and CXCR3-positive naive CD8 T cells. Preparation of TRB cDNA libraries relied on 5' RACE carrying UMI labels. TCRdb reprocessed the 5' RACE reads and reports one entry per CDR3 protein, with no DNA. This sample's clone table lists 40,000 to 50,000 distinct CDR3 sequences. What was sequenced was naive CXCR3- CD8+ T cells from blood. Indicated subset: CD45RO-CCR7+CD27+CD95- naive CD8+ T cells lacking CXCR3 (TNR3-). These receptors were obtained from a human donor in good health. Some clones in this sample may be carry-over from other donors' samples.

This sequence joins TRBV4-1 and TRBJ2-5; TCRdb selects TRBD2, and the lack of DNA leaves this call unchecked. CDR3 length: 19 amino acids. Germline V gene sequence: CDR1 MGHRA, CDR2 YSYEKL. Here the CDR3 reads CASSQLSGRASLSMETQYF.

This chain joins TRBV2 and TRBJ2-2; there is no DNA to check the TCRdb D call of TRBD1. The CDR3 spans 15 residues. The germline V gene encodes CDR1 SNHLY and CDR2 FYNNEI. The CDR3 loop reads CASSDGQSNTGELFF.

V is TRBV20-1 and J is TRBJ1-6; TCRdb calls TRBD1, which cannot be checked without DNA. Germline V lookup: CDR1 DFQATT, CDR2 SNEGSKA (reference sequence). The CDR3 has 13 amino acids. CDR3 sequence: CSAEDRGQSPLHF.

The rearrangement links TRBV7-6 to TRBJ1-1; the TCRdb D gene call, TRBD1, has no DNA to confirm it. The CDR3 runs to 15 residues. Germline values: CDR1 SGHVS, CDR2 FNYEAQ. The CDR3: CASSPDPDRVGEAFF. Using reference TRBV7-6 and TRBJ1-1 for the parts outside the CDR3, the full variable domain is GAGVSQSPRYKVTKRGQDVALRCDPISGHVSLYWYRQALGQGPEFLTYFNYEAQQDKSGLPNDRFSAERPEGSISTLTIQRTEQRDSAMYRCASSPDPDRVGEAFFGQGTRLTVV.

The CDR3 region is CASSPRQGTDTQYF. The chain is built from TRBV7-2 and TRBJ2-3; checking the TCRdb D call of TRBD1 is not possible without DNA. Germline CDR1 reads SGHTA; CDR2 reads FQGNSA. The CDR3 sequence is 14 residues long.

V and J are TRBV6-2 or TRBV6-3 and TRBJ2-1; there is no DNA to check the TCRdb D call of TRBD1. CDR3 size: 14 residues. Germline CDR1 MNHEY, CDR2 SVGEGT. CDR3 sequence: CASSYATGTDEQFF.

The chain carries TRBV29-1 and TRBJ2-3. The length of the CDR3 is 15 residues. Germline CDR1 is SQVTM and CDR2 is ANQGSEA. CDR3 sequence: CSVGGFPNGPDTQYF.

The genes are TRBV18 and TRBJ2-7; TCRdb gives TRBD1 as the D gene, but with no DNA this cannot be confirmed. Germline-derived CDR1 and CDR2 are KGHSH and LQKENI. The CDR3 consists of 15 residues. CDR3: CASSPRTGGSDEQYF.

The chain is built from TRBV20-1 and TRBJ2-7; TCRdb gives TRBD2 as the D gene, but with no DNA this cannot be confirmed. The germline V gene encodes CDR1 DFQATT and CDR2 SNEGSKA (reference sequence). The CDR3 is made up of 16 amino acids. CDR3 region: CSARDLAGFGPYEQYF.

The CDR3 loop reads CASSQSASGGPDEQFF. This chain uses TRBV4-2 with TRBJ2-1; TCRdb's assignment of TRBD2 cannot be checked, as there is no DNA. The CDR3 spans 16 residues. Germline CDR1 is LGHNA and CDR2 is YNFKEQ.

The genes are TRBV20-1 and TRBJ2-3; checking the TCRdb D call of TRBD2 is not possible without DNA. The CDR3 runs 14 residues. Germline CDR1 reads DFQATT; CDR2 reads SNEGSKA (reference sequence). The chain's CDR3 is CSAPGGGAKDTQYF.